These 2 T cell receptor beta chains originate from one sample sequenced in a study of early T cells in non-severe SARS-CoV-2 infection. One entry per CDR3 protein results from TCRdb running MiXCR on the 5' RACE reads. The data contain more than 50,000 distinct CDR3 sequences, 12% of them singletons. This material consisted of whole blood, taken at baseline. These receptors originate from an adult who was a healthcare worker with PCR-confirmed SARS-CoV-2 infection or an uninfected control (not recorded which).

The J gene is TRBJ2-3, the V gene TRBV4-3; no firm D call. CDR1 is LGHNA and CDR2 is YSLEER in the germline V gene. The CDR3 runs 14 residues. Between the trimmed V and J ends, which lost 8 bases and 4 bases, there was a span of 16 bases. CDR3 amino acids: CASSDSGRSDTQYF. DNA of the CDR3: TGCGCCAGCTCCGACTCCGGGCGTTCAGATACGCAGTATTTT.

This CDR3 reads CASSYRGEGTDTQYF. CDR3 sequence (DNA): TGTGCCAGCAGTTACCGGGGGGAAGGCACAGATACGCAGTATTTT. The genes are TRBV6-6 and TRBJ2-3, with 7 bases fitting TRBD2. Trimming cost V 2 bases and J 1 base; bases outside gene matches: 3. Germline V gives CDR1 MNHNY, CDR2 SVGAGI (reference sequence). The CDR3 contains 15 residues.